The 14 T cell receptor beta chains below were found in one sample sequenced in a study of shared clonotypes between healthy human individuals. Assay used: immunoSEQ multiplex PCR; TCRdb lists only in-frame clones, some missing. Of some 450,000 clones listed, 60% to 80% are singletons. The sample consisted of PBMCs. The receptors come from a woman in her thirties or forties in good health. Some clones in this sample may be carry-over from other donors' samples.

This clone was detected a few times. J is TRBJ2-7 and V is TRBV6-1; tentatively, D is TRBD2 (5 bases). CDR1 is MNHNS and CDR2 is SASEGT in the germline V gene. There are 15 residues in the CDR3. The V gene lost 0 bases and the J gene lost 3 bases, with 12 bases spanning the gap. CDR3 nucleotide sequence: TGTGCCAGCAGTGAAGCTCCGACTATGGTCTACGAGCAGTACTTC. Translating it yields CASSEAPTMVYEQYF.

This chain connects TRBV10-3 to TRBJ2-7, with D perhaps given as TRBD1 or TRBD2 (5 bases each). The V gene's germline CDR1 is ENHRY and CDR2 SYGVKD. The CDR3 is made up of 13 amino acids. Trimming cost V 5 bases and J 2 bases, with 10 bases left between them. The CDR3 DNA sequence: TGTGCCATCAGTTATGGGGACCCCTACGAGCAGTACTTC. Encoded protein: CAISYGDPYEQYF.

The V gene is TRBV9, the J gene TRBJ2-5; D possibly corresponds to TRBD1 (6 bases). V was shortened by 3 bases and J by 8 bases, with 17 bases between the two germline ends. Germline V gene lookup returns CDR1 SGDLS and CDR2 YYNGEE. The CDR3 has 14 residues. In nucleotides, the CDR3 is TGTGCCAGCAGCGGATCAGGGGACCCGGTTACCCAGTACTTC. Amino acids: CASSGSGDPVTQYF. Full variable domain (missing parts from reference TRBV9 and TRBJ2-5): DSGVTQTPKHLITATGQRVTLRCSPRSGDLSVYWYQQSLDQGLQFLIQYYNGEERAKGNILERFSAQQFPDLHSELNLSSLELGDSALYFCASSGSGDPVTQYFGPGTRLLVL.

The CDR3 coding sequence is TGTGCCAGCAGCTATAGTACAGGGGGATCTTCTGGGGCCAACGTCCTGACTTTC. Amino acid sequence: CASSYSTGGSSGANVLTF. The chain uses TRBV27 and TRBJ2-6; 8 nucleotides agree with TRBD1. CDR1 is MNHEY, CDR2 SMNVEV, per germline (reference sequence). After removal of 6 bases from V and 1 base from J, the junction contained 11 bases not matched to a gene. There are 18 residues in the CDR3.

V usage is TRBV27 and J usage is TRBJ2-2; a weak D match, TRBD2 (6 bases). The CDR3 runs 13 residues. Germline CDR1 is MNHEY and CDR2 is SMNVEV (reference sequence). The V end lost 4 bases, the J end lost 5 bases, and 8 bases lay between the germline ends. The CDR3, as DNA: TGTGCCAGCAGTTGGCGGGAAACCGGGGAGCTGTTTTTT. It is translated as CASSWRETGELFF.

The V gene is TRBV12-2, the J gene TRBJ2-1. TRBV12-2 is described as a pseudogene. The CDR3 spans 18 residues. The CDR3 loop is CASRLAGIWGSFYNEQFF. DNA for the CDR3: TGTGCAAGTCGCTTAGCTGGCATTTGGGGGTCCTTCTACAATGAGCAGTTCTTC.

This clone was seen once. V gene TRBV7-8 combines with J gene TRBJ2-1, with 13 nucleotides matching TRBD2. In germline, CDR1 is SGHVS, CDR2 FQNEAQ. After removal of 6 bases from V and 5 bases from J, the junction contained 4 bases not matched to a gene. This CDR3 spans 15 amino acids. The CDR3 spells CASRSLAGGHNEQFF. In DNA, the CDR3 is TGTGCCAGCAGGTCACTAGCGGGAGGGCACAATGAGCAGTTCTTC.

Points on this clone: Only one base separates this from a far larger clonotype, so it likely reflects a read error. This chain links TRBV6-4 with TRBJ2-7, with D unclear. Per germline, CDR1 MRHNA and CDR2 SNTAGT. This CDR3 contains 8 residues. V lost 6 bases, J lost 7 bases, and 1 base lay in between. CDR3 DNA: TGTGCCAGCAGAGAGCAGTACTTC. This codes for CASREQYF.

This clone came up once. This chain uses TRBV18 with TRBJ2-5, with 7 bases matching TRBD2. The CDR3 length is 14 residues. The V gene's germline CDR1 is KGHSH and CDR2 LQKENI. With 3 bases clipped from V and 5 bases from J, the junction kept 6 bases outside the gene matches. CDR3 region: CASSPQREGETQYF. CDR3 coding DNA: TGTGCCAGCTCACCTCAAAGGGAGGGCGAGACCCAGTACTTC.

A remark on this clone: A clone one base away is much larger, so this may be a read error. The rearrangement links TRBV7-3 to TRBJ2-1; 7 nucleotides align to TRBD2. Germline CDR1 SGHTA, CDR2 FQGTGA. The CDR3 extends over 16 amino acids. The CDR3 bases are TGTGCCAGCAGCTTAATACCGGGAGCGGGATACAATGGGCAGTTCTTC. Protein: CASSLIPGAGYNGQFF. The variable domain in full, completed from reference TRBV7-3 and TRBJ2-1, reads GAGVSQTPSNKVTEKGKYVELRCDPISGHTALYWYRQSLGQGPEFLIYFQGTGAADDSGLPNDRFFAVRPEGSVSTLKIQRTERGDSAVYLCASSLIPGAGYNGQFFGPGTRLTVL.

The V call is TRBV7-9, the J call TRBJ2-2, with 16 bases matching TRBD2. V trimming: 4 bases; J trimming: 7 bases; junction bases outside the gene matches: 9. Looked up from germline, CDR1 is SEHNR and CDR2 is FQNEAQ (reference sequence). This CDR3 contains 18 residues. The CDR3 sequence is CASSSGTSGRALVGELFF. The DNA of the CDR3 is TGTGCCAGCAGCTCCGGGACTAGCGGGAGGGCCTTGGTCGGGGAGCTGTTTTTT.

The rearrangement links TRBV7-9 to TRBJ1-4; TRBD1 is a possible D gene (6 bases). The CDR3 loop spans 14 amino acids. V dropped 1 base and J dropped 8 bases, with 11 bases sitting between them. Germline values: CDR1 SEHNR, CDR2 FQNEAQ (reference sequence). The CDR3 DNA follows: TGTGCCAGCAGCTTAGGCAGGGGAGACGAAAAACTGTTTTTT. Its translation is CASSLGRGDEKLFF.

As DNA, the CDR3 is TGTGCCAGCAGTCTTAGCGGTCGCACAGATACGCAGTATTTT. Its protein product is CASSLSGRTDTQYF. The chain combines TRBV27 with TRBJ2-3, with D perhaps matching TRBD2 (6 bases). V lost 5 bases and J lost 1, with 10 bases in between. The CDR3 has 14 amino acids. From germline, CDR1 is MNHEY and CDR2 SMNVEV (reference sequence).

As to this clone: A far larger clone is one base from this, pointing to a likely read error. The rearrangement uses TRBV28 and TRBJ1-4; 7 bases map to TRBD1. The CDR3 loop spans 14 amino acids. CDR1 and CDR2 (germline): MDHEN, SYDVKM. After removal of 6 bases from V and 4 bases from J, the junction contained 5 bases not matched to a gene. The CDR3 sequence is CASSEAGGNEKLFF. DNA of the CDR3: TGTGCCAGCAGCGAAGCAGGGGGTAATGAAAAACTGTTTTTT.